This T cell receptor (beta chain) came from a study of T-cell reconstitution after alpha-beta-depleted transplantation in children. A TCRbeta library incorporating unique molecular identifiers was prepared. TCRdb reprocessed the PCR reads with MiXCR, giving one entry per CDR3 protein. The repertoire consists of hundreds of thousands of distinct CDR3 sequences, with approximately 12% occurring once and the leading ten covering 2.2%. From germline, CDR1 is LGHDT and CDR2 YNNKEL (reference sequence). This CDR3 is 20 amino acids long. V was shortened by 0 bases and J by 0 bases, with 21 bases between the two germline ends. This clonotype appeared a few times.

This specimen consisted of PBMCs, mostly from graft donor cells, obtained 360 days after TCRalphabeta/CD19-depleted stem cell transplant. This TCR derives from a male patient aged 10 to 17 who had a stem cell transplant for acute myeloid leukemia, so the T cells may come from the graft donor. The chain employs TRBV3-1 and TRBJ1-5; unclear D gene. CDR3 region: CASSQDRVAREHYSNQPQHF. Written as DNA, the CDR3 is TGTGCCAGCAGCCAAGATAGGGTCGCCCGGGAGCATTATAGCAATCAGCCCCAGCATTTT.